Sequencing of this T cell receptor beta chain was carried out in a study of blood T cell repertoires in COVID-19. The V and J ends lost 0 bases and 5 bases, in that order; junction bases with no gene match: 3. The CDR3 length is 14 residues. Germline V gene sequence: CDR1 SGHRS, CDR2 YFSETQ. Methods used by the authors: Quantification of nucleated cells was approximated via reference gene primer amplification. Method: immunoSEQ multiplex PCR; TCRdb's copy keeps in-frame clones and lacks some. From that table come the V and J calls and clone size; the DNA was used to work out D and trimming. The sample records about 130,000 clones, approximately 80% being singletons.

The clonotype was recovered from an elderly man with acute or convalescent COVID-19. The chain links TRBV5-1 to TRBJ2-5; 8 bases fit TRBD2. The sequencing input was peripheral blood. The CDR3 sequence: CASSLVASGETQYF. The CDR3 DNA follows: TGCGCCAGCAGCTTGGTGGCTAGCGGGGAGACCCAGTACTTC.